This T cell receptor beta chain appears in the sequencing data of a study of T-cell memory formation after mild COVID-19. As for the study in general: Clustering of TCRs was largely donor specific. Study-wide results and limits: Pre-infection memory showed some responding clones, and this suggested that cross-reactive memory joined.

In germline, CDR1 is KGHDR, CDR2 SFDVKD. V lost 7 bases to trimming and J lost 3 bases; unmatched junction nucleotides: 4. This CDR3 contains 13 residues. Many counts were recorded for this clonotype. The target antigen is unknown. Constant-segment-primed 5'RACE gave TCR alpha and TCR beta cDNA libraries with sample barcodes and UMIs. Using its own MiXCR run on the 5' RACE reads, TCRdb lists one record per CDR3 protein. The sample shows about 470,000 distinct CDR3 sequences, approximately 25% of them seen only once. V is TRBV24-1 and J is TRBJ1-2; 7 bases are a match to TRBD1. The source of this sequence is an adult woman who had mild COVID-19 (a few samples of this study predate the infection). Cell type and time point are not known. What was sequenced was PBMCs or a T cell subset sorted from them (not recorded which). CDR3: CATRGDSDYGYTF. In DNA, the CDR3 is TGTGCCACCAGGGGGGACAGCGACTATGGCTACACCTTC.